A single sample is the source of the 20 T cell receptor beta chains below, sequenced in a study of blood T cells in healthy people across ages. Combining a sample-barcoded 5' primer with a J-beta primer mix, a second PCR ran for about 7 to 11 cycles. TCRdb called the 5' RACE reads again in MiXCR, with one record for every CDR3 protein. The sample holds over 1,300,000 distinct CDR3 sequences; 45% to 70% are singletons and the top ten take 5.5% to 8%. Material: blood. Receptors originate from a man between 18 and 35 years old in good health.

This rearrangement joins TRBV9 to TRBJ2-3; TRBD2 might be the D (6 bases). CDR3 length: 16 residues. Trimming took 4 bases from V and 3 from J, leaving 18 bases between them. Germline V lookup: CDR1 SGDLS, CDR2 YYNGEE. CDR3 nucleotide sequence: TGTGCCAGCAGCCCCCAAGGGCTAGCGACGACAGATACGCAGTATTTT. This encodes CASSPQGLATTDTQYF.

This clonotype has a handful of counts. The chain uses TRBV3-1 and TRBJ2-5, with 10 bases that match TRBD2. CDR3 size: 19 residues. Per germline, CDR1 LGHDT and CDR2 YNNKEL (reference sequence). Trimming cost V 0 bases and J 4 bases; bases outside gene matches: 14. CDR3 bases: TGTGCCAGCAGCCAAGACCAATTTCACAGCGGGAGGGCTTCAGAGACCCAGTACTTC. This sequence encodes CASSQDQFHSGRASETQYF.

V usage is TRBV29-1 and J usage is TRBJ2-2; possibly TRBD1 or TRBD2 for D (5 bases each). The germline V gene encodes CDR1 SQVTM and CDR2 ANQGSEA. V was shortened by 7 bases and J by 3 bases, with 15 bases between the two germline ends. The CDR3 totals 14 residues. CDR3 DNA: TGCAGCGCCCAGGGACGACAACACACCGGGGAGCTGTTTTTT. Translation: CSAQGRQHTGELFF.

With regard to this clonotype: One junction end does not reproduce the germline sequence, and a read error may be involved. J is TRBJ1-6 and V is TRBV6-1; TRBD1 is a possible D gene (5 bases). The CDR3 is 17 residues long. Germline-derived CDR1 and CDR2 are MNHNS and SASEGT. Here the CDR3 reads CASREAGRSSYNSPLHF. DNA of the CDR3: TGTGCCAGCAGAGAAGCAGGGAGGAGCTCCTATAATTCACCCCTCCACTTT.

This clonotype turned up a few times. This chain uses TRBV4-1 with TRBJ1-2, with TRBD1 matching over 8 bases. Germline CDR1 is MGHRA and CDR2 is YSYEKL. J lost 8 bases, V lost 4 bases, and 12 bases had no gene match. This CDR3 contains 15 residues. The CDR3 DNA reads TGCGCCAGCAGCCCTACCCTTGGACAGGGAGAGGGCTACACCTTC. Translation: CASSPTLGQGEGYTF.

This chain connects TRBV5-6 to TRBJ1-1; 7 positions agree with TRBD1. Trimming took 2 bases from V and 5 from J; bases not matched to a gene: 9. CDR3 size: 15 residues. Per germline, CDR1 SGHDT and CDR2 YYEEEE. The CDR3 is CASSFISAGGTEAFF. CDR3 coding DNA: TGTGCCAGCAGCTTTATTAGTGCAGGGGGTACTGAAGCTTTCTTT.

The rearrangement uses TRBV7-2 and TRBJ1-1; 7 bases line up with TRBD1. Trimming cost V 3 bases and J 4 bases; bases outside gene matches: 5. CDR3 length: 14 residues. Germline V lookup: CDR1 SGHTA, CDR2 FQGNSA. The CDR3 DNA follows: TGTGCCAGCAGCTTCCCAACAGGGGCCACTGAAGCTTTCTTT. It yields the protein CASSFPTGATEAFF.

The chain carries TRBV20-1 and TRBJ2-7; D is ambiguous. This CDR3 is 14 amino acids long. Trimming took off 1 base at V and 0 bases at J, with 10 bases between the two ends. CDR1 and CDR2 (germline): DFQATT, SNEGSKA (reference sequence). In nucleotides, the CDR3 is TGCAGTGCTAGAGCCCAGTTTAGCTCCTACGAGCAGTACTTC. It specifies CSARAQFSSYEQYF.

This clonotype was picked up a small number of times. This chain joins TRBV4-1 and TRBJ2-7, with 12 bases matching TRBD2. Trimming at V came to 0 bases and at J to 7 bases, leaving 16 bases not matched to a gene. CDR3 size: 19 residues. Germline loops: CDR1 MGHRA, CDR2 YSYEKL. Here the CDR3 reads CASSQDAGLVASGRAEQYF. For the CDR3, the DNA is TGCGCCAGCAGCCAAGATGCGGGTCTTGTGGCTAGCGGGAGGGCGGAGCAGTACTTC.

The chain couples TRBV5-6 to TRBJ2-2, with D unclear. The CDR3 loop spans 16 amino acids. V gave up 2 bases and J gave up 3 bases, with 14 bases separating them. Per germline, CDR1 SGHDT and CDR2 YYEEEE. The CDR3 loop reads CASSFSPNGDTGELFF. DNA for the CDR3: TGTGCCAGCAGCTTTTCACCAAATGGGGACACCGGGGAGCTGTTTTTT.

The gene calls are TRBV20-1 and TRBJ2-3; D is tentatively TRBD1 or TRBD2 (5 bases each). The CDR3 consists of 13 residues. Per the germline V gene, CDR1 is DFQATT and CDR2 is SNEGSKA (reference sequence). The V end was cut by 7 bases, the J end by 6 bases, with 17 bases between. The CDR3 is CSVVFAGTDTQYF. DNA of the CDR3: TGCAGTGTCGTGTTTGCAGGGACGGATACGCAGTATTTT.

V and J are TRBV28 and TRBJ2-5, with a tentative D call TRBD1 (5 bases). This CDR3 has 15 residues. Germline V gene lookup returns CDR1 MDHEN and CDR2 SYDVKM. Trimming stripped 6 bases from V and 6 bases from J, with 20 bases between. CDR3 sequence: CASRRLSQGLKTQYF. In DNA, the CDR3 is TGTGCCAGCAGGCGCCTATCGCAGGGCCTGAAGACCCAGTACTTC.

For the CDR3, the DNA is TGTGCCAGCAGTTTCCCAGCCTTCTATGGCTACACCTTC. Protein sequence: CASSFPAFYGYTF. The chain has TRBV12-3 or TRBV12-4 and TRBJ1-2; unclear D gene. The CDR3 totals 13 residues. Trimming pared 3 bases from V and 4 bases from J, leaving 9 bases between.

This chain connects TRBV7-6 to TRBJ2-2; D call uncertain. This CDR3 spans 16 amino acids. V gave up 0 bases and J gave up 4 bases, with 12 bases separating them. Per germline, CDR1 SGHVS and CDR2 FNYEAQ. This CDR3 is CASSLARREPTGELFF. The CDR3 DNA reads TGTGCCAGCAGCTTAGCGCGAAGGGAACCCACCGGGGAGCTGTTTTTT.

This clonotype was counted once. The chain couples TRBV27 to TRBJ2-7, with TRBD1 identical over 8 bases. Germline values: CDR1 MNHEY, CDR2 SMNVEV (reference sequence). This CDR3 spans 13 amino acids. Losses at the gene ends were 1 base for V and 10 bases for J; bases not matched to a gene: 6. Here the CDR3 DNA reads TGTGCCAGCAGTTTATGGACAGGGCAAACCCAGTACTTC. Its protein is CASSLWTGQTQYF.

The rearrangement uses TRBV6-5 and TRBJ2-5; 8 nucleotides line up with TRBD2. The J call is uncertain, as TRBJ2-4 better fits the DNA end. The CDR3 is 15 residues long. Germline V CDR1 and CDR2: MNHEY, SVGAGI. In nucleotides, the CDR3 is TGTGCCAGCAATCACGGGGGGGCCGGCAAAAACATTCAGTACTTC. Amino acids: CASNHGGAGKNIQYF.

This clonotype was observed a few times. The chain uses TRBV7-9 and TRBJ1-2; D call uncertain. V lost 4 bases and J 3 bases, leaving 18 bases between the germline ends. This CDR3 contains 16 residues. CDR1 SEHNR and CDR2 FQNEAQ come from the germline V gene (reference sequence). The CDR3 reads CASSSVGRAEDYGYTF. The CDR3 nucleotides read TGTGCCAGCAGCTCCGTTGGCCGAGCGGAGGACTATGGCTACACCTTC.

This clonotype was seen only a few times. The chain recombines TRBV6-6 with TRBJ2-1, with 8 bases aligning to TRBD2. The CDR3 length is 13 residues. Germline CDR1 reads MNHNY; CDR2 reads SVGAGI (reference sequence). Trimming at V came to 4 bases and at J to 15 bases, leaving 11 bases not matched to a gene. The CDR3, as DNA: TGTGCCAGCAGTTCCCCAGACCCAGCGGGAGCGTTCTTC. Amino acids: CASSSPDPAGAFF.

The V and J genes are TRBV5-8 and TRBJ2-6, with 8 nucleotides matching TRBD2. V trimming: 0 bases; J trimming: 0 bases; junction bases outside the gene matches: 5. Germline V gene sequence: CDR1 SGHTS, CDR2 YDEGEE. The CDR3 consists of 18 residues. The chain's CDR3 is CASSLDGTRGSGANVLTF. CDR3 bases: TGTGCCAGCAGCTTGGACGGGACTAGGGGCTCTGGGGCCAACGTCCTGACTTTC. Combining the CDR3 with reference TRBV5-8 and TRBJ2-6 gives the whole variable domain EAGVTQSPTHLIKTRGQQATLRCSPISGHTSVYWYQQALGLGLQFLLWYDEGEERNRGNFPPRFSGRQFPNYSSELNVNALELEDSALYLCASSLDGTRGSGANVLTFGAGSRLTVL.

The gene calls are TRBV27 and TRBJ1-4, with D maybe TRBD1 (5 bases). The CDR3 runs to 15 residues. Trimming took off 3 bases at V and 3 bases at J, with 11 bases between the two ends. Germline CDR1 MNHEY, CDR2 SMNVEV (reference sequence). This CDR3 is CASSFGARANEKLFF. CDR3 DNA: TGTGCCAGCAGTTTTGGGGCGCGGGCTAATGAAAAACTGTTTTTT.